A single sample gave rise to the 29 T cell receptor beta chains below, sequenced in a study of T cells in Graves' hyperthyroidism and ophthalmopathy. Researchers took RNA transcripts and amplified the TCR beta CDR3 regions from them. TCR CDR3 underwent first-round RT-PCR with the HTBI primer set. TCRdb recomputed calls from the multiplex PCR reads with MiXCR, one row per CDR3 protein. The sample records about 840,000 distinct CDR3 sequences, over 35% being singletons. The sample consisted of blood. These receptors came from a man aged 18 to 29 with Graves' hyperthyroidism.

This clonotype came up many times. V usage is TRBV12-3 or TRBV12-4 and J usage is TRBJ1-5; D is perhaps TRBD1 (6 bases). The CDR3 spans 13 residues. Trimming removed 4 bases at V and 4 bases at J, with 8 bases between. The CDR3: CASSWTENQPQHF. The CDR3 nucleotides read TGTGCCAGCAGTTGGACAGAAAATCAGCCCCAGCATTTT.

The chain recombines TRBV19 with TRBJ2-7; 10 nucleotides match TRBD1. Looked up from germline, CDR1 is LNHDA and CDR2 is SQIVND (reference sequence). This CDR3 is 13 amino acids long. The junction had 3 bases not matched to a gene; V was cut back by 4 bases and J by 6 bases. The CDR3 is CASSTGQGGEQYF. In DNA, the CDR3 is TGTGCCAGTAGTACCGGACAGGGGGGCGAGCAGTACTTC.

This clonotype was counted only a few times. This chain connects TRBV19 to TRBJ2-2; 8 positions match TRBD2. The CDR3 is 15 amino acids. After removal of 5 bases from V and 6 bases from J, the junction contained 8 bases not matched to a gene. CDR1 and CDR2 from the germline V gene are LNHDA and SQIVND (reference sequence). The CDR3 sequence is CASSSESGSPGELFF. CDR3 sequence (DNA): TGTGCCAGTAGTTCCGAAAGCGGGAGCCCCGGGGAGCTGTTTTTT.

The count of this clonotype is one. The chain has TRBV5-6 and TRBJ1-5; D unclear. Germline lookup yields CDR1 SGHDT and CDR2 YYEEEE. Trimming removed 6 bases from V and 0 bases from J, with 13 bases in between. This CDR3 region has 15 residues. CDR3 sequence reads: CASTYSGYSNQPQHF. CDR3 DNA sequence: TGTGCCAGCACCTACAGCGGGTATAGCAATCAGCCCCAGCATTTT.

This clonotype was seen a handful of times. This chain links TRBV20-1 with TRBJ1-1; maybe TRBD1 (5 bases). Germline V gives CDR1 DFQATT, CDR2 SNEGSKA (reference sequence). The CDR3 has 15 residues. V was shortened by 3 bases and J by 4 bases, with 18 bases between the two germline ends. CDR3 region: CSASPEGTYPTEAFF. CDR3 DNA: TGCAGTGCTAGCCCGGAGGGGACTTACCCCACTGAAGCTTTCTTT.

The rearrangement links TRBV7-6 to TRBJ2-2; 9 bases are a match to TRBD1. From germline, CDR1 is SGHVS and CDR2 FNYEAQ. With 2 bases clipped from V and 5 bases from J, the junction kept 9 bases outside the gene matches. The CDR3 sequence is 17 residues long. CDR3 sequence reads: CASSLNRGRGGTGELFF. The CDR3 region has the DNA TGTGCCAGCAGCTTAAACAGGGGGCGCGGAGGGACCGGGGAGCTGTTTTTT.

This rearrangement joins TRBV7-3 to TRBJ2-7; 10 bases line up with TRBD1. CDR1 and CDR2 (germline): SGHTA, FQGTGA. This CDR3 is 16 amino acids long. The J segment lost 6 bases and the V segment lost 1 base, leaving 9 bases of the junction unmatched. As DNA, the CDR3 is TGTGCCAGCAGCTTAATTGCCGGGACAGGGGTGACCGAGCAGTACTTC. This translates into CASSLIAGTGVTEQYF.

This clonotype has ten or more counts. The rearrangement links TRBV10-3 to TRBJ2-7; 8 nucleotides agree with TRBD1. V lost 11 bases, J lost 2 bases, and 8 bases stayed unmatched. CDR1 and CDR2 from the germline V gene are ENHRY and SYGVKD. CDR3 length: 13 amino acids. The CDR3 protein is CAATGQAPYEQYF. The CDR3 nucleotides are TGTGCCGCGACGGGACAGGCACCCTACGAGCAGTACTTC.

This clonotype turned up a few times. The DNA of the CDR3 is TGCAGTGCCCGGGGGACCCTGGATACCGGGGAGCTGTTTTTT. Protein: CSARGTLDTGELFF. The chain carries TRBV20-1 and TRBJ2-2, with a tentative D call TRBD2 (6 bases). Trimming took 6 bases from V and 5 from J, leaving 16 bases between them. The CDR3 consists of 14 residues. Germline CDR1 reads DFQATT; CDR2 reads SNEGSKA (reference sequence).

The chain employs TRBV5-6 and TRBJ2-5, with 8 bases fitting TRBD2. From germline, CDR1 is SGHDT and CDR2 YYEEEE. The CDR3 sequence is 16 residues long. J was trimmed by 5 bases and V by 1 base; bases with no gene match: 10. In DNA, the CDR3 is TGTGCCAGCAGCTTGTGGTTAGCGGGATCATTGGAGACCCAGTACTTC. Translating gives CASSLWLAGSLETQYF.

V usage is TRBV20-1 and J usage is TRBJ2-7, with 7 bases that match TRBD2. The CDR3 sequence is 14 residues long. V was clipped by 2 bases and J by 3 bases; unmatched bases: 7. Germline-derived CDR1 and CDR2 are DFQATT and SNEGSKA (reference sequence). In DNA form, the CDR3 reads TGCAGTGCTAGACCCCTAGCGGACTTCTACGAGCAGTACTTC. Its translation is CSARPLADFYEQYF.

The chain employs TRBV7-6 and TRBJ2-5; a possible D gene is TRBD1 (5 bases). The CDR3 contains 14 residues. Germline-derived CDR1 and CDR2 are SGHVS and FNYEAQ. V lost 1 base to trimming and J lost 8 bases, with 14 bases between them. This CDR3 reads CASSLGGLRATQYF. The CDR3 region has the DNA TGTGCCAGCAGCTTAGGGGGCCTTCGGGCAACCCAGTACTTC.

This sequence joins TRBV7-3 and TRBJ1-4, with D possibly being TRBD1 (5 bases). With 1 base removed from V and 8 bases from J, the gap between germline ends came to 11 bases. The CDR3 spans 14 residues. The V gene's germline CDR1 is SGHTA and CDR2 FQGTGA. CDR3 nucleotides: TGTGCCAGCAGCTTAAACGGGGACGGGGAAAAACTGTTTTTT. Translation: CASSLNGDGEKLFF.

Regarding this clonotype: The junction departs from the called germline gene at one end, perhaps through a read error. The chain links TRBV25-1 to TRBJ2-2; D not certain. The germline CDR1 and CDR2 sequences are MGHDK and SYGVNS. The CDR3 is 14 amino acids. Written as DNA, the CDR3 is TGTACCAGCAGAGAGACACCCGTCACCGGGGAGCTGTTTTTT. Its protein product is CTSRETPVTGELFF. Using reference TRBV25-1 and TRBJ2-2 for the parts outside the CDR3, the full variable domain is EADIYQTPRYLVIGTGKKITLECSQTMGHDKMYWYQQDPGMELHLIHYSYGVNSTEKGDLSSESTVSRIRTEHFPLTLESARPSHTSQYLCTSRETPVTGELFFGEGSRLTVL.

DNA of the CDR3: TGTGCCACCGCTGACACAGGGCGGGGCAATGAGCAGTTCTTC. It yields the protein CATADTGRGNEQFF. This chain links TRBV15 with TRBJ2-1, with D perhaps matching TRBD1 or TRBD2 (6 bases each). Germline values: CDR1 LNHNV, CDR2 YYDKDF (reference sequence). The CDR3 has 14 residues. Trimming pared 8 bases from V and 6 bases from J, leaving 17 bases between.

V and J are TRBV7-2 and TRBJ2-5; 11 bases line up with TRBD2. The CDR3 has 16 amino acids. The V and J ends lost 4 bases and 2 bases, in that order; junction bases with no gene match: 6. Germline V lookup: CDR1 SGHTA, CDR2 FQGNSA. Here the CDR3 DNA reads TGTGCCAGCAGCTGGGGGGGACTAGCGGCTCAAGAGACCCAGTACTTC. It encodes CASSWGGLAAQETQYF.

The chain couples TRBV29-1 to TRBJ2-7; D not certain. V was trimmed by 8 bases and J by 0 bases, leaving 11 bases between them. The CDR3 sequence is 12 residues long. Germline V gives CDR1 SQVTM, CDR2 ANQGSEA. CDR3 coding DNA: TGCAGCCCAGTGCGGCACTCCTACGAGCAGTACTTC. Protein sequence: CSPVRHSYEQYF.

This clonotype was seen more than once but under ten times. This chain connects TRBV5-5 to TRBJ1-1; 8 positions match TRBD1. V was clipped by 5 bases and J by 8 bases; unmatched bases: 5. CDR1 and CDR2 from the germline V gene are SGHKS and YYEKEE (reference sequence). CDR3 length: 12 amino acids. The CDR3 DNA is TGTGCCAGCAGTTCCGGACAGGGCGAAGCTTTCTTT. Its translation is CASSSGQGEAFF.

As concerns this clonotype: Germline and junction disagree at one end, which may indicate a read error. The gene calls are TRBV25-1 and TRBJ1-5; D perhaps matches TRBD1 (6 bases). The CDR3 is 14 residues long. Germline CDR1 MGHDK, CDR2 SYGVNS. CDR3 coding DNA: TGTACCAGCAGAGGGGGGGTGTCGGGTCAGCCCCAGCATTTT. Amino acids: CTSRGGVSGQPQHF.

This clonotype has ten or more counts. The J gene is TRBJ2-7, the V gene TRBV7-2; 7 nucleotides line up with TRBD1. The CDR3 has 14 residues. J lost 0 bases, V lost 4 bases, and 3 bases had no gene match. Germline V CDR1 and CDR2: SGHTA, FQGNSA. DNA of the CDR3: TGTGCCAGCAGCTCCCGGGACAGCTCCTACGAGCAGTACTTC. Amino acid sequence: CASSSRDSSYEQYF.

The chain uses TRBV19 and TRBJ1-2; perhaps TRBD1 as D (6 bases). Germline V gene data show CDR1 as LNHDA and CDR2 as SQIVND (reference sequence). CDR3 length: 14 amino acids. V was pared by 6 bases and J by 4 bases, with 15 bases between. CDR3 bases: TGTGCCAGTAGGTGGACAGCTTGGGGCTATGGCTACACCTTC. This translates into CASRWTAWGYGYTF.

This clonotype has just a few counts. This chain uses TRBV10-3 with TRBJ2-7, with TRBD1 matching over 8 bases. The CDR3 has 15 residues. Germline V gene data show CDR1 as ENHRY and CDR2 as SYGVKD. With 0 bases clipped from V and 3 bases from J, the junction kept 4 bases outside the gene matches. The DNA of the CDR3 is TGTGCCATCAGTGAGTCGCGGACAGGGCACTACGAGCAGTACTTC. It encodes CAISESRTGHYEQYF.

This rearrangement joins TRBV15 to TRBJ2-5; D might be TRBD2 (6 bases). This CDR3 contains 14 residues. Germline assignment: CDR1 LNHNV and CDR2 YYDKDF (reference sequence). V lost 0 bases and J 6 bases, leaving 11 bases between the germline ends. Here the CDR3 DNA reads TGTGCCACCAGCAGAGATGCGGGCGGGAAGACCCAGTACTTC. This translates into CATSRDAGGKTQYF.

The rearrangement joins TRBV2 to TRBJ2-6, with unresolved D. Per germline, CDR1 SNHLY and CDR2 FYNNEI. V was shortened by 4 bases and J by 4 bases, with 5 bases between the two germline ends. This CDR3 spans 13 amino acids. The CDR3 DNA is TGTGCCAGCAGTGCGGAGGGGGCCAACGTCCTGACTTTC. It encodes CASSAEGANVLTF. The whole variable domain, filled in from reference TRBV2 and TRBJ2-6, reads EPEVTQTPSHQVTQMGQEVILRCVPISNHLYFYWYRQILGQKVEFLVSFYNNEISEKSEIFDDQFSVERPDGSNFTLKIRSTKLEDSAMYFCASSAEGANVLTFGAGSRLTVL.

This clonotype was recorded at least ten times. V is TRBV19 and J is TRBJ1-4; weak D call: TRBD1 (6 bases). The V end was cut by 4 bases, the J end by 2 bases, with 11 bases between. CDR3 size: 15 residues. CDR1 is LNHDA and CDR2 is SQIVND in the germline V gene (reference sequence). CDR3 nucleotides: TGTGCCAGTAGTAGAGGGGGAGCGACTAATGAAAAACTGTTTTTT. This gives the protein CASSRGGATNEKLFF.

This clonotype occurred many times. The rearrangement links TRBV25-1 to TRBJ1-1; possible D gene TRBD1, 5 bases. This CDR3 is 14 amino acids long. Germline assignment: CDR1 MGHDK and CDR2 SYGVNS. V lost 1 base and J lost 1, with 7 bases in between. DNA for the CDR3: TGTGCCAGCAGTGAATTCGGACAGAACACTGAAGCTTTCTTT. Translated: CASSEFGQNTEAFF.

V is TRBV12-3 or TRBV12-4 and J is TRBJ2-5, with 7 bases matching TRBD2. The CDR3 has 15 residues. With 6 bases clipped from V and 7 bases from J, the junction kept 14 bases outside the gene matches. The CDR3 protein is CASSGLADWEGTQYF. Here the CDR3 DNA reads TGTGCCAGCAGCGGGCTAGCGGACTGGGAAGGGACCCAGTACTTC.

The chain carries TRBV7-9 and TRBJ1-3, with 8 bases identical to TRBD1. The CDR3 sequence is 17 residues long. Germline V gives CDR1 SEHNR, CDR2 FQNEAQ (reference sequence). The V and J ends lost 0 bases and 0 bases, in that order; junction bases with no gene match: 4. CDR3 amino acids: CASSLAGTGFSGNTIYF. CDR3 bases: TGTGCCAGCAGCTTAGCTGGGACAGGATTCTCTGGAAACACCATATATTTT.

This clonotype was picked up many times. The rearrangement links TRBV29-1 to TRBJ1-1; tentatively, D is TRBD1 (5 bases). The germline V gene encodes CDR1 SQVTM and CDR2 ANQGSEA. V dropped 4 bases and J dropped 11 bases, with 14 bases sitting between them. The CDR3 has 11 amino acids. CDR3 DNA sequence: TGCAGCGTTGGTGGGGGGGAGGAGGCTTTCTTT. Its translation is CSVGGGEEAFF.